This TCR beta chain was captured by sequencing in a study of breast tumors, draining lymph nodes, adjacent tissues. Regarding the study as a whole: Tumor and nontumor repertoires were significantly more similar in luminal-like than in basal-like breast cancer.

In germline, CDR1 is SEHNR, CDR2 FQNEAQ (reference sequence). The ends were cut back, 5 bases at V and 2 bases at J, with 11 bases in the middle. CDR3 length: 14 amino acids. This clonotype has at least ten counts. Its cognate antigen is unknown. TCRdb reanalysed the multiplex PCR reads using MiXCR and keeps one entry per CDR3 protein. The sample consists of fewer than 250,000 distinct CDR3 sequences, 32% of them appearing once. Samples came from axillary lymph nodes draining the breast cancer. The chain combines TRBV7-9 with TRBJ2-3; possible D gene TRBD2, 6 bases. This TCR came from a female donor with breast cancer. Some clones in this sample may be carry-over from other donors' samples. Sequencing was done on a sample of axillary lymph node tissue. Written as DNA, the CDR3 is TGTGCCAGCAGCACGGGACTTCTCACAGATACGCAGTATTTT. Its protein is CASSTGLLTDTQYF. Full variable domain (remainder filled in from reference TRBV7-9 and TRBJ2-3): DTGVSQNPRHKITKRGQNVTFRCDPISEHNRLYWYRQTLGQGPEFLTYFQNEAQLEKSRLLSDRFSAERPKGSFSTLEIQRTEQGDSAMYLCASSTGLLTDTQYFGPGTRLTVL.